This T cell receptor (beta chain) appears in the sequencing data of a study of cytomegalovirus exposure and HLA in healthy donors. This CDR3 spans 20 amino acids. The germline gives CDR1 MGHRA, CDR2 YSYEKL. Losses at the gene ends were 2 bases for V and 2 bases for J; bases not matched to a gene: 16. To note about this clone: What it binds is unknown.

Notes on the study in general: Specific recognition of CMV antigens was confirmed in vitro for a few chains (all CMV-associated). Highly shared sequence variants in one cluster were likely a sequencing artifact. Later analysis placed DRB1 highest and HLA-C lowest in TCR association rates, which differed by HLA locus.

Donors were nominally healthy when sampled, though unrecorded immune exposures were likely. With 60 Vbeta and 13 Jbeta primers, the PCR was carried out. Sequencing was performed with immunoSEQ multiplex PCR; in TCRdb, only in-frame clones are kept and a portion is missing. The sample lists about 160,000 clones, 80% to 85% occurring once. The TCR sequence derives from a girl aged 2 to 10 in good health and CMV-seropositive. Sequencing was carried out using PBMCs. The chain employs TRBV4-1 and TRBJ2-7; TRBD2 aligns across 12 bases. The CDR3 DNA follows: TGCGCCAGCAGCCAACTTCCGGGACTAGCGGGCACTTTAGCGGCCTACGAGCAGTACTTC. Translated: CASSQLPGLAGTLAAYEQYF.